These 23 T cell receptor beta chains share one sample of origin, sequenced in a study of T-cell memory formation after mild COVID-19. TCRdb reprocessed the 5' RACE reads with MiXCR, giving one entry per CDR3 protein. The sample includes some 300,000 distinct CDR3 sequences, 15% to 20% of them seen just once. Sequencing was done on a sample of PBMCs or a T cell subset sorted from them (not recorded which). These receptor sequences come from a young man who had mild COVID-19 (a few samples of this study predate the infection). Cell type and time point are not known.

The chain joins TRBV5-1 to TRBJ2-3, with 14 positions matching TRBD2. Germline trimming cut 4 bases from V and 6 bases from J; bases unmatched to any gene: 7. Germline-derived CDR1 and CDR2 are SGHRS and YFSETQ. This CDR3 contains 16 residues. CDR3 coding DNA: TGCGCCAGCAGCCAGGGACTAGCGGGGGTTTTTGATACGCAGTATTTT. Its translation is CASSQGLAGVFDTQYF.

This sequence joins TRBV4-1 and TRBJ2-2; D is tentatively TRBD1 or TRBD2 (6 bases each). Looked up from germline, CDR1 is MGHRA and CDR2 is YSYEKL. CDR3 length: 15 amino acids. The ends were cut back, 0 bases at V and 7 bases at J, with 12 bases in the middle. The CDR3 here is CASSQEGGYDGELFF. Here the CDR3 DNA reads TGCGCCAGCAGCCAAGAAGGGGGGTATGACGGGGAGCTGTTTTTT.

This clonotype was found a few times. The V call is TRBV5-1, the J call TRBJ1-1; D remains ambiguous. The CDR3 loop spans 14 amino acids. V was cut by 0 bases and J by 0 bases, with 6 bases left in between. Per germline, CDR1 SGHRS and CDR2 YFSETQ. This CDR3 reads CASSLDGMNTEAFF. The CDR3 DNA follows: TGCGCCAGCAGCTTGGACGGAATGAACACTGAAGCTTTCTTT.

This clonotype came up a few times. The chain has TRBV3-1 and TRBJ2-7, with D tentatively TRBD2 (5 bases). CDR1 LGHDT and CDR2 YNNKEL come from the germline V gene (reference sequence). CDR3 size: 13 residues. The V gene lost 1 base and the J gene lost 6 bases, with 10 bases spanning the gap. CDR3 residues: CASSQGRGSEQYF. DNA for the CDR3: TGTGCCAGCAGCCAAGGTCGCGGGTCCGAGCAGTACTTC.

J is TRBJ1-1 and V is TRBV7-2; unclear D gene. Germline values: CDR1 SGHTA, CDR2 FQGNSA. Trimming removed 3 bases at V and 5 bases at J, with 7 bases between. The CDR3 consists of 12 residues. As DNA, the CDR3 is TGTGCCAGCAGCTTCCCAGCTACTGAAGCTTTCTTT. The encoded protein is CASSFPATEAFF. Complete variable domain (other parts from reference TRBV7-2 and TRBJ1-1): GAGVSQSPSNKVTEKGKDVELRCDPISGHTALYWYRQSLGQGLEFLIYFQGNSAPDKSGLPSDRFSAERTGGSVSTLTIQRTQQEDSAVYLCASSFPATEAFFGQGTRLTVV.

This clonotype was seen only a few times. This rearrangement joins TRBV4-3 to TRBJ2-3; D is uncertain. Between the trimmed V and J ends, which lost 0 bases and 2 bases, there was a span of 6 bases. The CDR3 runs to 14 residues. CDR1 and CDR2 (germline): LGHNA, YSLEER. Here the CDR3 reads CASSQDSATDTQYF. CDR3 in DNA: TGCGCCAGCAGCCAAGATTCCGCCACAGATACGCAGTATTTT.

V gene TRBV6-4 combines with J gene TRBJ2-7; maybe TRBD1 (6 bases). Germline V gene lookup returns CDR1 MRHNA and CDR2 SNTAGT. Deletions cut 3 bases from V and 3 bases from J, with 12 bases between. The CDR3 is 14 residues long. The CDR3 nucleotides are TGTGCCAGCAGTGAGGACAGTCGAGACTACGAGCAGTACGTC. It translates to CASSEDSRDYEQYV.

This clonotype came up a few times. This chain connects TRBV5-1 to TRBJ2-7; 8 nucleotides agree with TRBD1. The ends lost 0 bases at V and 2 bases at J; junction bases unmatched: 22. The CDR3 contains 21 residues. Germline V gene data show CDR1 as SGHRS and CDR2 as YFSETQ. The CDR3 nucleotides are TGCGCCAGCAGCTTGGCCAGGACCTACTATCAGGGGACAGGAATAACCTACGAGCAGTACGTC. Protein: CASSLARTYYQGTGITYEQYV.

The V call is TRBV3-1, the J call TRBJ1-5; no reliable D call. CDR1 is LGHDT, CDR2 YNNKEL, per germline (reference sequence). Trimming removed 2 bases from V and 6 bases from J, with 11 bases in between. This CDR3 is built from 14 residues. In DNA form, the CDR3 reads TGTGCCAGCAGCCAATTTCACGGCAGTCAGCCCCAGCATTTT. Translating it yields CASSQFHGSQPQHF.

This clonotype has a count of ten or more. The chain uses TRBV5-1 and TRBJ2-2; 8 bases are shared with TRBD2. Trimming removed 2 bases from V and 4 bases from J; junction bases left unmatched: 10. The CDR3 contains 17 residues. Germline V gene lookup returns CDR1 SGHRS and CDR2 YFSETQ. The CDR3 sequence is CASSLFGSSGGTGELFF. Written as DNA, the CDR3 is TGCGCCAGCAGCTTATTCGGTTCCAGCGGGGGCACCGGGGAGCTGTTTTTT.

In its sample, this clonotype was seen many times. The V call is TRBV12-3 or TRBV12-4, the J call TRBJ2-7; weak D call: TRBD1 (5 bases). The length of the CDR3 is 13 residues. V was pared by 3 bases and J by 6 bases, with 12 bases between. Here the CDR3 reads CASSFGQGGEQYF. CDR3 in DNA: TGTGCCAGCAGTTTCGGTCAGGGCGGCGAGCAGTACTTC.

This chain joins TRBV29-1 and TRBJ2-3, with 11 positions matching TRBD2. The CDR3 is made up of 13 amino acids. Germline values: CDR1 SQVTM, CDR2 ANQGSEA. This CDR3 is CRAVLAGADTQYF. CDR3 nucleotides: TGCAGAGCCGTACTAGCGGGGGCAGATACGCAGTATTTT.

This clonotype has just a few counts. The rearrangement uses TRBV5-1 and TRBJ2-5; 7 bases map to TRBD2. J was trimmed by 0 bases and V by 6 bases; bases with no gene match: 11. Germline lookup yields CDR1 SGHRS and CDR2 YFSETQ. CDR3 length equals 16 residues. The CDR3 nucleotides read TGCGCCAGCACGCCCACCGGAGCGGGATACCAAGAGACCCAGTACTTC. This codes for CASTPTGAGYQETQYF.

This clonotype has more than one count but fewer than ten. This chain connects TRBV7-7 to TRBJ2-5; 7 bases fit TRBD1. Trimming removed 5 bases from V and 5 bases from J; junction bases left unmatched: 5. The germline gives CDR1 SSHAT, CDR2 FNYEAQ (reference sequence). The CDR3 sequence is 13 residues long. CDR3 sequence reads: CASSPQGTETQYF. The DNA for the CDR3 is TGTGCCAGCAGCCCACAGGGGACGGAGACCCAGTACTTC.

V is TRBV11-2 and J is TRBJ2-3, with D unresolved. Germline V gene sequence: CDR1 SGHAT, CDR2 FQNNGV. This CDR3 has 14 residues. V lost 5 bases to trimming and J lost 6 bases, with 15 bases between them. CDR3 residues: CASSLGGVRDTQYF. The CDR3, as DNA: TGTGCCAGCAGCCTCGGTGGGGTGAGGGATACGCAGTATTTT.

This rearrangement joins TRBV5-1 to TRBJ1-4; D remains ambiguous. CDR3 size: 13 residues. From germline, CDR1 is SGHRS and CDR2 YFSETQ. V gave up 6 bases and J gave up 3 bases, with 9 bases separating them. CDR3 DNA: TGCGCCAGCACCCCCAGCCCTAATGAAAAACTGTTTTTT. Translated: CASTPSPNEKLFF.

The genes are TRBV20-1 and TRBJ2-5; TRBD2 aligns across 9 bases. J lost 1 base, V lost 0 bases, and 3 bases had no gene match. Germline CDR1 is DFQATT and CDR2 is SNEGSKA (reference sequence). The CDR3 contains 15 residues. Here the CDR3 reads CSARDPRGGQETQYF. CDR3 DNA sequence: TGCAGTGCTAGAGACCCGCGGGGGGGCCAAGAGACCCAGTACTTC.

This clonotype was picked up a small number of times. The J gene is TRBJ2-7, the V gene TRBV10-2; D unresolved. V lost 0 bases and J 4 bases, leaving 4 bases between the germline ends. CDR3 length: 12 residues. Per the germline V gene, CDR1 is WSHSY and CDR2 is SAAADI. CDR3 sequence: CASSESRYEQYF. As DNA, the CDR3 is TGCGCCAGCAGTGAGTCACGGTACGAGCAGTACTTC.

This clonotype showed up just a few times. V and J are TRBV4-1 and TRBJ2-6; TRBD2 matches at 8 bases. This CDR3 spans 19 amino acids. CDR1 and CDR2 from the germline V gene are MGHRA and YSYEKL. The ends lost 1 base at V and 0 bases at J; junction bases unmatched: 8. This CDR3 reads CASSQVGGGGLSGANVLTF. The CDR3 coding sequence is TGCGCCAGCAGCCAAGTTGGTGGCGGGGGGCTCTCTGGGGCCAACGTCCTGACTTTC.

This clonotype was seen only a few times. The V gene is TRBV20-1, the J gene TRBJ2-5, with D perhaps TRBD1 (6 bases). This CDR3 contains 12 residues. Per germline, CDR1 DFQATT and CDR2 SNEGSKA (reference sequence). V lost 5 bases to trimming and J lost 3 bases, with 10 bases between them. The CDR3 nucleotides read TGCAGTGCTCTACGACAGGAAGAGACCCAGTACTTC. Translating it yields CSALRQEETQYF.

Points on this clonotype: A much larger clonotype is one base distant, so this may be a read error. The chain recombines TRBV11-2 with TRBJ2-2; weak D call: TRBD2 (5 bases). From germline, CDR1 is SGHAT and CDR2 FQNNGV. This CDR3 has 14 amino acids. V was trimmed by 4 bases and J by 1 base, leaving 7 bases between them. The CDR3 nucleotides are TGTGCCAGCAGCTCGGACTGGAACACCGGGGAGCTGTTTTTT. It specifies CASSSDWNTGELFF.

The chain combines TRBV18 with TRBJ2-7; TRBD1 agrees at 7 bases. V shed 5 bases, J shed 1 base, and the junction held 2 bases outside the gene matches. Germline CDR1 reads KGHSH; CDR2 reads LQKENI. The CDR3 runs 13 residues. DNA for the CDR3: TGTGCCAGCTCAACGGACAGGTCCTACGAGCAGTACTTC. Translated, it gives CASSTDRSYEQYF.

The V call is TRBV7-2, the J call TRBJ2-7; D perhaps matches TRBD1 (6 bases). The CDR3 is 15 amino acids. V lost 3 bases and J lost 3, with 15 bases in between. Germline assignment: CDR1 SGHTA and CDR2 FQGNSA. Here the CDR3 reads CASSLLPGTNYEQYF. CDR3 DNA sequence: TGTGCCAGCAGCTTGTTACCCGGGACAAACTACGAGCAGTACTTC.